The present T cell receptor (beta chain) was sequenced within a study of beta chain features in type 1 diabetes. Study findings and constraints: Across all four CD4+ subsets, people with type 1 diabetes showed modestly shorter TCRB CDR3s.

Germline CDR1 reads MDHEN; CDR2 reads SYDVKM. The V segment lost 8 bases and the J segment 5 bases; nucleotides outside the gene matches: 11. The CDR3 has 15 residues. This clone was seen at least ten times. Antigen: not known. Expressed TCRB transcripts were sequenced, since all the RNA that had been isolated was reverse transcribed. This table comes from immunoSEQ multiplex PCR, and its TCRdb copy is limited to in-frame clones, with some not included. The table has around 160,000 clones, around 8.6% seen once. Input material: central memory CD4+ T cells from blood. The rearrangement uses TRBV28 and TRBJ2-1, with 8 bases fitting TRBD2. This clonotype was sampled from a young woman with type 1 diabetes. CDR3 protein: CASGLGRTSNNEQFF. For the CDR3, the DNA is TGTGCCAGCGGACTAGGCCGGACTAGCAACAATGAGCAGTTCTTC. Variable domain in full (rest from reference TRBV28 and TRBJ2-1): DVKVTQSSRYLVKRTGEKVFLECVQDMDHENMFWYRQDPGLGLRLIYFSYDVKMKEKGDIPEGYSVSREKKERFSLILESASTNQTSMYLCASGLGRTSNNEQFFGPGTRLTVL.